The 17 T cell receptor beta chains reported below all come from one sample, sequenced in a study of T-cell memory formation after mild COVID-19. From the 5' RACE reads, TCRdb called clonotypes with MiXCR, one entry per CDR3 protein. The table has around 300,000 distinct CDR3 sequences, just under 20% seen once. Sequenced input: PBMCs or a T cell subset sorted from them (not recorded which). The receptors here all came from a man younger than 30 who had mild COVID-19 (a few samples of this study predate the infection). Cell type and time point are not known.

This clonotype was observed a few times. This rearrangement joins TRBV2 to TRBJ2-7; 11 nucleotides align to TRBD1. Trimming took 2 bases from V and 3 from J; bases not matched to a gene: 9. Germline CDR1 SNHLY, CDR2 FYNNEI. The CDR3 contains 17 residues. CDR3 loop: CASSEQYSGTGGYEQYF. In nucleotides, the CDR3 is TGTGCCAGCAGTGAACAGTATTCCGGGACAGGGGGCTACGAGCAGTACTTC.

The rearrangement uses TRBV4-3 and TRBJ2-3; D remains unclear. V gave up 0 bases and J gave up 2 bases, with 12 bases separating them. The CDR3 is 16 amino acids. Germline CDR1 reads LGHNA; CDR2 reads YSLEER. CDR3 nucleotides: TGCGCCAGCAGCCAAGATCGGGCGTGGGCCACAGATACGCAGTATTTT. Translation: CASSQDRAWATDTQYF.

This clonotype occurred a few times. The chain links TRBV2 to TRBJ2-3, with D possibly matching TRBD1 (6 bases). CDR1 SNHLY and CDR2 FYNNEI come from the germline V gene. The V gene lost 8 bases and the J gene lost 2 bases, with 14 bases spanning the gap. The CDR3 length is 14 residues. CDR3 region: CASGLTGYTDTQYF. The CDR3 bases are TGTGCCAGCGGATTGACAGGTTACACAGATACGCAGTATTTT.

CDR3 sequence reads: CASSPNEGQAGETQYF. The CDR3 DNA reads TGTGCCAGCAGCCCCAATGAGGGACAGGCAGGGGAGACCCAGTACTTC. This chain connects TRBV7-7 to TRBJ2-5; 8 positions agree with TRBD1. This CDR3 has 16 amino acids. Trimming at V came to 5 bases and at J to 5 bases, leaving 13 bases not matched to a gene. Germline CDR1 and CDR2: SSHAT and FNYEAQ (reference sequence).

The gene calls are TRBV6-6 and TRBJ1-4; D unresolved. V shed 7 bases and J shed 0 bases, with 12 bases lying between them. The CDR3 consists of 15 residues. CDR1 is MNHNY and CDR2 is SVGAGI in the germline V gene (reference sequence). In DNA, the CDR3 is TGTGCCAGCACCCACTACAAAGCAACTAATGAAAAACTGTTTTTT. Amino acid sequence: CASTHYKATNEKLFF.

V is TRBV27 and J is TRBJ2-5; weak D call: TRBD2 (5 bases). Germline CDR1 is MNHEY and CDR2 is SMNVEV (reference sequence). V shed 5 bases and J shed 1 base, with 14 bases lying between them. The CDR3 is 15 residues long. The CDR3 coding sequence is TGTGCCAGCAGTGCGAGGGTGGGAGCCCAAGAGACCCAGTACTTC. Translating gives CASSARVGAQETQYF.

This chain links TRBV5-1 with TRBJ1-2; the match to TRBD1 covers 7 bases. J lost 8 bases, V lost 3 bases, and 7 bases had no gene match. This CDR3 spans 13 amino acids. Germline V gene data show CDR1 as SGHRS and CDR2 as YFSETQ. The CDR3 spells CASSWGQSLGYTF. CDR3 nucleotide sequence: TGCGCCAGCAGCTGGGGACAGAGTCTCGGCTACACCTTC.

The chain employs TRBV28 and TRBJ1-2, with 8 bases fitting TRBD1. CDR1 MDHEN and CDR2 SYDVKM come from the germline V gene. The CDR3 has 13 residues. Trimming cost V 4 bases and J 8 bases; bases outside gene matches: 6. This chain's CDR3 is CASSSQGAQGYTF. Here the CDR3 DNA reads TGTGCCAGCAGTTCTCAGGGGGCACAGGGCTACACCTTC.

The chain employs TRBV5-6 and TRBJ2-2; 9 bases align to TRBD2. V was pared by 3 bases and J by 6 bases, with 6 bases of the junction left unmatched. CDR3 length: 15 residues. The germline V gene has CDR1 SGHDT and CDR2 YYEEEE. This CDR3 is CASSSAGGYPGELFF. The CDR3 bases are TGTGCCAGCAGCTCAGCGGGGGGCTATCCCGGGGAGCTGTTTTTT.

The chain joins TRBV7-9 to TRBJ2-3; D gene ambiguous. V was trimmed by 2 bases and J by 5 bases, leaving 11 bases between them. The CDR3 has 14 amino acids. CDR1 is SEHNR and CDR2 is FQNEAQ in the germline V gene (reference sequence). In DNA form, the CDR3 reads TGTGCCAGCAGCTTACTCGGTGCCGTAGATACGCAGTATTTT. Translating gives CASSLLGAVDTQYF.

The genes are TRBV7-2 and TRBJ2-2; 11 bases align to TRBD2. The junction had 4 bases not matched to a gene; V was cut back by 3 bases and J by 7 bases. Germline V lookup: CDR1 SGHTA, CDR2 FQGNSA. This CDR3 is built from 15 residues. The CDR3 is CASSFDLAGGGELFF. CDR3 nucleotide sequence: TGTGCCAGCAGCTTCGACCTAGCGGGGGGCGGGGAGCTGTTTTTT.

The table lists this clonotype with a few counts. The chain recombines TRBV7-8 with TRBJ2-5; the D is unclear. This CDR3 comprises 11 residues. V lost 7 bases, J lost 7 bases, and 10 bases lay in between. Germline V CDR1 and CDR2: SGHVS, FQNEAQ. In DNA form, the CDR3 reads TGTGCCAGCACCAAATCGGGGACCCAGTACTTC. Amino acid sequence: CASTKSGTQYF.

The genes are TRBV29-1 and TRBJ2-3; 8 bases are shared with TRBD2. V lost 4 bases to trimming and J lost 4 bases; unmatched junction nucleotides: 4. The CDR3 is 13 residues long. Germline assignment: CDR1 SQVTM and CDR2 ANQGSEA. The CDR3 coding sequence is TGCAGCGTTGTCGGGGGGGTCTCAGATACGCAGTATTTT. It encodes CSVVGGVSDTQYF.

This clonotype was seen a few times. This CDR3 is CSAMEGALGYYGYTF. DNA of the CDR3: TGCAGTGCCATGGAAGGAGCCTTGGGCTACTATGGCTACACCTTC. The chain uses TRBV20-1 and TRBJ1-2; D is ambiguous. The germline V gene encodes CDR1 DFQATT and CDR2 SNEGSKA (reference sequence). The V and J ends lost 6 bases and 3 bases respectively, with 20 bases between them. This CDR3 contains 15 residues.

The chain couples TRBV5-1 to TRBJ2-3, with D possibly TRBD1 on 5 matching bases. Germline CDR1 and CDR2: SGHRS and YFSETQ. V was clipped by 0 bases and J by 4 bases, with 9 bases between them. This CDR3 region has 14 residues. The CDR3 region has the DNA TGCGCCAGCAGCTTGGCTACAGGCGCAGATACGCAGTATTTT. Amino acid sequence: CASSLATGADTQYF. The entire variable domain, with the rest obtained from reference TRBV5-1 and TRBJ2-3, is as follows: KAGVTQTPRYLIKTRGQQVTLSCSPISGHRSVSWYQQTPGQGLQFLFEYFSETQRNKGNFPGRFSGRQFSNSRSEMNVSTLELGDSALYLCASSLATGADTQYFGPGTRLTVL.

This clonotype was detected a few times. The rearrangement uses TRBV5-1 and TRBJ2-2; D remains unclear. The CDR3 is 13 amino acids. V lost 3 bases to trimming and J lost 3 bases, with 6 bases between them. The germline V gene has CDR1 SGHRS and CDR2 YFSETQ. CDR3 loop: CASSYQHTGELFF. The DNA of the CDR3 is TGCGCCAGCAGCTACCAGCACACCGGGGAGCTGTTTTTT.

In nucleotides, the CDR3 is TGTGCCAGCACCCCATTACTACGGCCTTGGGAGAGCTCCTACAATGAGCAGTTCTTC. Amino acids: CASTPLLRPWESSYNEQFF. The J gene is TRBJ2-1, the V gene TRBV11-2, with D possibly matching TRBD2 (5 bases). This CDR3 spans 19 amino acids. Germline CDR1 SGHAT, CDR2 FQNNGV. Trimming removed 7 bases at V and 0 bases at J, with 25 bases between.